Presented here are 27 T cell receptor beta chains from one specimen sequenced in a study of tumor-infiltrating lymphocytes in oesophageal squamous cell carcinoma. In TCRdb, the PCR reads were re-called with MiXCR into one record per CDR3 protein. The repertoire holds approximately 20,000 distinct CDR3 sequences, with 41% as singletons. The specimen was esophageal tumor tissue. These receptors all stem from a male donor with esophageal squamous cell carcinoma.

The gene calls are TRBV7-9 and TRBJ2-5; D possibly matches TRBD1 or TRBD2 (6 bases each). Germline V gives CDR1 SEHNR, CDR2 FQNEAQ (reference sequence). Trimming pared 6 bases from V and 5 bases from J, leaving 16 bases between. The CDR3 runs 14 residues. This CDR3 is CASRTQGAGETQYF. In DNA, the CDR3 is TGTGCCAGCAGAACACAGGGTGCGGGGGAGACCCAGTACTTC.

This clonotype was counted ten times or more. The chain carries TRBV5-1 and TRBJ1-3, with no clear D. The germline CDR1 and CDR2 sequences are SGHRS and YFSETQ. The CDR3 sequence is 16 residues long. V lost 4 bases and J lost 0, with 14 bases in between. This CDR3 is CASSALTTSSGNTIYF. The CDR3 DNA reads TGCGCCAGCAGCGCACTGACAACCAGCTCTGGAAACACCATATATTTT.

This clonotype has a count of ten or more. This may come from a read error, since a much larger clone is one base off. The chain employs TRBV18 and TRBJ2-7, with a weak D call TRBD2 (6 bases). CDR1 is KGHSH and CDR2 is LQKENI in the germline V gene. CDR3 size: 15 residues. Trimming took 4 bases from V and 7 from J, leaving 20 bases between them. CDR3 nucleotides: TGTGCCAGCTCACTTTCTCCGGGAGAGAACAATGAGCAGTACTTC. This codes for CASSLSPGENNEQYF.

The rearrangement uses TRBV19 and TRBJ2-1; TRBD1 matches at 8 bases. The J call is doubtful: the DNA matches TRBJ2-7 better. This CDR3 contains 18 residues. Germline V gives CDR1 LNHDA, CDR2 SQIVND (reference sequence). The CDR3 loop reads CASSITILDRGSYNEQYF. The CDR3 nucleotides are TGTGCCAGTAGCATCACGATTCTAGACAGGGGTTCATACAATGAGCAGTACTTC.

This rearrangement joins TRBV2 to TRBJ2-7; D is undetermined. The V and J ends lost 7 bases and 2 bases respectively, with 15 bases between them. This CDR3 has 14 residues. The germline CDR1 and CDR2 sequences are SNHLY and FYNNEI. The CDR3 DNA reads TGTGCCAGCACCGAAGGCGAGTTACCCTACGAGCAGTACTTC. It specifies CASTEGELPYEQYF.

The chain links TRBV10-3 to TRBJ2-7; no clear D. The V end lost 0 bases, the J end lost 6 bases, and 9 bases lay between the germline ends. Per the germline V gene, CDR1 is ENHRY and CDR2 is SYGVKD. This CDR3 comprises 13 residues. The CDR3 nucleotides are TGTGCCATCAGTGAGTCGATAGGGTTCGAGCAGTACTTC. Its protein product is CAISESIGFEQYF.

This clonotype was counted many times. The gene calls are TRBV9 and TRBJ1-1; D remains ambiguous. The germline V gene encodes CDR1 SGDLS and CDR2 YYNGEE. The CDR3 spans 15 residues. The V end was cut by 0 bases, the J end by 0 bases, with 9 bases between. For the CDR3, the DNA is TGTGCCAGCAGCGTAGCGGGGTCCCTGAACACTGAAGCTTTCTTT. This encodes CASSVAGSLNTEAFF.

The sample holds a few counts of this clonotype. The chain couples TRBV4-1 to TRBJ2-1, with 13 bases that match TRBD2. This CDR3 has 21 residues. Germline V CDR1 and CDR2: MGHRA, YSYEKL. V lost 2 bases, J lost 0 bases, and 13 bases stayed unmatched. The CDR3 reads CASSQKFTGTSGEISYNEQFF. The CDR3 coding sequence is TGCGCCAGCAGCCAAAAATTTACCGGGACTAGCGGGGAGATCTCCTACAATGAGCAGTTCTTC.

This chain links TRBV11-3 with TRBJ2-4, with 7 bases fitting TRBD1. The J call may not be correct, given that the DNA end is closer to TRBJ2-7. Germline values: CDR1 SGHNT, CDR2 YENEEA. This CDR3 is built from 13 residues. This CDR3 is CASSPGQNYEQYF. The CDR3 DNA is TGTGCCAGCAGCCCGGGACAGAACTACGAGCAGTACTTC.

This clonotype occurred a few times. V and J are TRBV5-6 and TRBJ1-2; the match to TRBD1 covers 9 bases. With V trimmed by 5 bases and J by 3 bases, 8 bases remained unmatched. CDR1 and CDR2 from the germline V gene are SGHDT and YYEEEE. The CDR3 totals 15 residues. The CDR3 DNA is TGTGCCAGCAGGTTAGGACAGGGGAGAGACTATGGCTACACCTTC. Amino acids: CASRLGQGRDYGYTF.

For this clonotype: A much more abundant neighbour one base away suggests this may be a read error. V and J are TRBV18 and TRBJ2-4; 8 nucleotides match TRBD1. CDR3 size: 15 residues. Per the germline V gene, CDR1 is KGHSH and CDR2 is LQKENI. The CDR3 spells CASSRVQGGEYEQCF. In DNA form, the CDR3 reads TGTGCCAGCTCACGAGTACAGGGGGGCGAATACGAGCAGTGCTTC. Drawing the rest from reference TRBV18 and TRBJ2-4, the complete variable domain is NAGVMQNPRHLVRRRGQEARLRCSPMKGHSHVYWYRQLPEEGLKFMVYLQKENIIDESGMPKERFSAEFPKEGPSILRIQQVVRGDSAAYFCASSRVQGGEYEQCFGAGTRLSVL.

The V gene is TRBV12-3 or TRBV12-4, the J gene TRBJ2-5, with D perhaps assigned TRBD1 or TRBD2 (6 bases each). The V end lost 6 bases, the J end lost 11 bases, and 28 bases lay between the germline ends. There are 16 residues in the CDR3. The CDR3 spells CASSKLQGAGSGEQYF. The CDR3 DNA sequence: TGTGCCAGCAGCAAGCTACAGGGAGCCGGGAGTGGTGAGCAGTACTTC.

This clonotype was seen repeatedly, ten times or more. V gene TRBV27 combines with J gene TRBJ2-1; D gene unclear. This CDR3 is 13 amino acids long. V was trimmed by 5 bases and J by 0 bases, leaving 5 bases between them. CDR1 is MNHEY and CDR2 is SMNVEV in the germline V gene (reference sequence). The CDR3 DNA follows: TGTGCCAGCAGTAACAGCTCCTACAATGAGCAGTTCTTC. This translates into CASSNSSYNEQFF.

This clonotype came up many times. Written as DNA, the CDR3 is TGTGCCAGCAGCCCGTGTAAGAGCGGAACCTACGAGCAGTACTTC. Translating gives CASSPCKSGTYEQYF. The V gene is TRBV11-3, the J gene TRBJ2-7; D might be TRBD2 (5 bases). The V gene lost 5 bases and the J gene lost 2 bases, with 16 bases spanning the gap. The germline gives CDR1 SGHNT, CDR2 YENEEA. The CDR3 contains 15 residues.

The V gene is TRBV19, the J gene TRBJ1-4; the D gene is possibly TRBD1 (5 bases). V dropped 8 bases and J dropped 2 bases, with 18 bases sitting between them. The CDR3 sequence is 16 residues long. Germline CDR1 LNHDA, CDR2 SQIVND (reference sequence). The CDR3 nucleotides read TGTGCCAGTTCGCCTGGGGGGATCGGGACTAATGAAAAACTGTTTTTT. Translating it yields CASSPGGIGTNEKLFF.

This clonotype was detected many times. This chain connects TRBV10-3 to TRBJ2-7; 12 bases fit TRBD2. V shed 3 bases and J 4 bases; nucleotides not matched to a gene: 7. Germline V gene data show CDR1 as ENHRY and CDR2 as SYGVKD. The CDR3 is 16 residues long. The CDR3 coding sequence is TGTGCCATCAGTGATCCGACTAGCGGGAGAGGTTACGAGCAGTACTTC. It yields the protein CAISDPTSGRGYEQYF.

This clonotype has at least ten counts. This chain joins TRBV12-3 or TRBV12-4 and TRBJ1-6; maybe TRBD1 (5 bases). The CDR3 consists of 15 residues. Trimming removed 5 bases at V and 0 bases at J, with 8 bases between. CDR3 sequence reads: CASSRQSSYNSPLHF. Written as DNA, the CDR3 is TGTGCCAGCAGTCGACAGAGCTCCTATAATTCACCCCTCCACTTT.

This chain links TRBV27 with TRBJ2-4; 10 bases map to TRBD2. The better agreement between TRBJ2-7 and the DNA end casts doubt on the J call. There are 15 residues in the CDR3. CDR1 MNHEY and CDR2 SMNVEV come from the germline V gene (reference sequence). As DNA, the CDR3 is TGTGCCAGCAGTACCCAGCGGGAGGGCCGAGACGAGCAGTACTTC. Its translation: CASSTQREGRDEQYF.

Comments on this clonotype: The CDR3 does not end in the conserved phenylalanine or tryptophan, so this is likely a read error. Because the CDR3's place on the DNA is in doubt, the DNA is left out and the CDR3 is given as listed by TCRdb. The chain couples TRBV12-3 or TRBV12-4 to TRBJ2-6; TRBD2, as called in the table, went unchecked against the DNA. The CDR3 is 15 residues long, ends included. The CDR3 loop reads CASRTGAGNEQFFGA.

This clonotype appeared a few times. This may arise from a read error, as a much more abundant clone is one base away. V is TRBV7-9 and J is TRBJ2-1, with TRBD1 identical over 10 bases. TRBJ2-7 matches the DNA end more closely, so the J call is doubtful. The germline V gene encodes CDR1 SEHNR and CDR2 FQNEAQ (reference sequence). This CDR3 is built from 15 residues. Here the CDR3 DNA reads TGTGCCAGCAGCTCCGGGACAGGGGTCCAGAATGAGCAGTACTTC. Its translation is CASSSGTGVQNEQYF.

The chain links TRBV12-3 or TRBV12-4 to TRBJ2-1; unclear D gene. The CDR3 length is 14 residues. Trimming took off 5 bases at V and 3 bases at J, with 11 bases between the two ends. The CDR3 spells CASSTSGYYNEQFF. DNA for the CDR3: TGTGCCAGCAGTACGTCCGGGTACTACAATGAGCAGTTCTTC.

By share, this clonotype ranks as medium-sized (0.01 to 0.1%). V gene TRBV7-2 combines with J gene TRBJ2-2, with D maybe TRBD1 (6 bases). Germline lookup yields CDR1 SGHTA and CDR2 FQGNSA. V was shortened by 5 bases and J by 1 base, with 14 bases between the two germline ends. The CDR3 contains 16 residues. The CDR3: CASSITDRENTGELFF. CDR3 sequence (DNA): TGTGCCAGCAGCATAACGGACAGAGAGAACACCGGGGAGCTGTTTTTT.

The V gene is TRBV24-1, the J gene TRBJ2-5, with TRBD2 as a possible D gene (5 bases). The CDR3 has 13 amino acids. In germline, CDR1 is KGHDR, CDR2 SFDVKD. Between the trimmed V and J ends, which lost 4 bases and 11 bases, there was a span of 16 bases. The DNA for the CDR3 is TGTGCCACCAGTGACCCCGGACTGAATGAGCAGTACTTC. It translates to CATSDPGLNEQYF.

This clonotype appeared a few times. Being one base from a much bigger clone, this may be a read error. The chain joins TRBV5-1 to TRBJ2-7; 9 positions agree with TRBD2. Trimming took 3 bases from V and 7 from J; bases not matched to a gene: 14. The germline V gene encodes CDR1 SGHRS and CDR2 YFSETQ. This CDR3 has 16 residues. CDR3 amino acids: CASSSQLAGLYNEQYF. CDR3 coding DNA: TGCGCCAGCAGCTCCCAACTAGCGGGTCTATACAATGAGCAGTACTTC.

This clonotype was recorded a few times. CDR3 sequence: CASSLVGPSGANVLTF. CDR3 in DNA: TGTGCCAGCAGCTTAGTCGGGCCCTCTGGGGCCAACGTCCTGACTTTC. The chain employs TRBV7-2 and TRBJ2-6; D ambiguous. Germline values: CDR1 SGHTA, CDR2 FQGNSA. The CDR3 contains 16 residues. Deletions cut 1 base from V and 0 bases from J, with 7 bases between. The full variable domain, rest sourced from reference TRBV7-2 and TRBJ2-6, is GAGVSQSPSNKVTEKGKDVELRCDPISGHTALYWYRQSLGQGLEFLIYFQGNSAPDKSGLPSDRFSAERTGGSVSTLTIQRTQQEDSAVYLCASSLVGPSGANVLTFGAGSRLTVL.

The table lists this clonotype with many counts. V and J are TRBV10-2 and TRBJ1-2, with TRBD1 identical over 9 bases. The CDR3 totals 16 residues. Germline V lookup: CDR1 WSHSY, CDR2 SAAADI. The ends lost 3 bases at V and 3 bases at J; junction bases unmatched: 8. The chain's CDR3 is CASSERPTGGYYGYTF. CDR3 DNA sequence: TGCGCCAGCAGTGAACGACCGACAGGGGGATACTATGGCTACACCTTC.

This clonotype was seen many times. The rearrangement uses TRBV19 and TRBJ2-7; 7 nucleotides align to TRBD1. Germline V lookup: CDR1 LNHDA, CDR2 SQIVND (reference sequence). V lost 6 bases to trimming and J lost 2 bases; unmatched junction nucleotides: 7. CDR3 length: 14 residues. CDR3 in amino acids: CASRISDRAYEQYF. The CDR3, as DNA: TGTGCCAGTAGGATTTCAGACAGGGCCTACGAGCAGTACTTC.